This T cell receptor beta chain was captured in a study of PD-1 blockade in classical Hodgkin lymphoma. Study conclusions and caveats: Compared with healthy donors, newly diagnosed patients reportedly showed lower baseline TCR diversity. Compared with baseline, CD4+ but not CD8+ TCR diversity had risen significantly by C4D1.

A note on this clone: Its cognate antigen is unknown.

All patients relapsed after autologous stem cell transplantation, and brentuximab vedotin exposure varied. The repertoire was sequenced with immunoSEQ multiplex PCR; TCRdb's copy has only in-frame clones and lacks some. This table has about 32,000 clones, around 82% appearing once. This CDR3 region has 17 residues. V lost 6 bases and J lost 7, with 22 bases in between. The germline V gene encodes CDR1 MNHGY and CDR2 SVAAGI. The chain has TRBV6-9 and TRBJ1-6; unclear D gene. The sequencing used peripheral blood mononuclear cells (PBMCs), collected at baseline. This clonotype originated in a human donor with classical Hodgkin lymphoma. The CDR3 loop is CASSLLSGWCKNSPLHF. The CDR3, as DNA: TGTGCCAGCAGCCTATTGTCGGGGTGGTGCAAGAATTCACCCCTCCACTTT.